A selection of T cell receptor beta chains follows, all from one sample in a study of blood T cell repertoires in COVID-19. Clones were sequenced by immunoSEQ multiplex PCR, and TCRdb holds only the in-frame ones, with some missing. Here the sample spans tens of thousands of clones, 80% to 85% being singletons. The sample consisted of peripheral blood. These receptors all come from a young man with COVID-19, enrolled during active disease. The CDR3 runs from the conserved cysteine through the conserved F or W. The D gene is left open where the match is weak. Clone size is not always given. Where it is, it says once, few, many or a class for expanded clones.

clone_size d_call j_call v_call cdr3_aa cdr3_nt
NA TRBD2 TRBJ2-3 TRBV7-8 CASSPREGRRTDTQYF TGTGCCAGCAGCCCCCGGGAGGGCCGCCGCACAGATACGCAGTATTTT
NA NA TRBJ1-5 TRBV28 CASRAGHQPQHF TGTGCCAGCAGGGCGGGGCACCAGCCCCAGCATTTT
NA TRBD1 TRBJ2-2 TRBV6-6 CAARQGEGTGELFF TGTGCCGCCCGACAGGGGGAAGGCACCGGGGAGCTGTTTTTT
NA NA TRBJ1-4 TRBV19 CASSIGGQSNEKLFF TGTGCCAGTAGTATAGGTGGACAGTCTAATGAAAAACTGTTTTTT
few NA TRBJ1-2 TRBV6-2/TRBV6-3 CASSYVGGIGYTF TGTGCCAGCAGTTACGTGGGAGGGATCGGCTACACCTTC
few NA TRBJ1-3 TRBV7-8 CASSFSGLDSGNTIYF TGTGCCAGCAGTTTCTCGGGGTTGGATTCAGGAAACACCATATATTTT
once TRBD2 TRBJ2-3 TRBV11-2 CASSLGLGGTRTDTQYF TGTGCCAGCAGCTTAGGTCTGGGGGGGACTAGAACAGATACGCAGTATTTT
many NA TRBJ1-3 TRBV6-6 CASSDRDSGNTIYF TGTGCCAGCAGCGACAGAGACTCTGGAAACACCATATATTTT
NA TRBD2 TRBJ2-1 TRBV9 CASSVGLGGGAPNEQFF TGTGCCAGCAGCGTAGGACTCGGCGGGGGGGCCCCCAATGAGCAGTTCTTC
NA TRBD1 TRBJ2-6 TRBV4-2 CASSQEIGTGGPITVLTF TGTGCCAGCAGCCAAGAGATTGGGACAGGGGGTCCCATAACCGTCCTGACTTTC
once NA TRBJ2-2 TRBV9 CASSGQNTGELFF TGTGCCAGCAGCGGGCAGAACACCGGGGAGCTGTTTTTT
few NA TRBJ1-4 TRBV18 CASSPGSEQKLFF TGTGCCAGCTCACCAGGCTCAGAACAGAAACTGTTTTTT
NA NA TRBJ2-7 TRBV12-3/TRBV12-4 CASSLTGYEQYF TGTGCCAGCAGTCTCACTGGCTACGAGCAGTACTTC
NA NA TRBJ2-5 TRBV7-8 CASSLGGVETQYF TGTGCCAGCAGCTTAGGGGGGGTGGAGACCCAGTACTTC
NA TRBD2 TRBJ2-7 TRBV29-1 CSATSGPSYEQYF TGCAGCGCTACTAGCGGCCCCTCCTACGAGCAGTACTTC
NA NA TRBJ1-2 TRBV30 CAWSPPGLSPNYGYTF TGTGCCTGGAGCCCCCCCGGGTTATCACCTAACTATGGCTACACCTTC
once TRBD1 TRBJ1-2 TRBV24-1 CATSESGTGKDGYTF TGTGCCACCAGTGAAAGCGGGACAGGGAAAGATGGCTACACCTTC
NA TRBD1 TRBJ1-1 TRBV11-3 CASSSGQGESTEAFF TGTGCCAGCAGCTCCGGACAGGGGGAATCCACTGAAGCTTTCTTT
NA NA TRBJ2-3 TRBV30 CAWEGDRHTQYF TGTGCCTGGGAGGGAGACAGGCATACGCAGTATTTT
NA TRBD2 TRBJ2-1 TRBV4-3 CASSQETLAGAPVRIF TGCGCCAGCAGCCAAGAGACGCTAGCGGGGGCCCCGGTTAGAATCTTC
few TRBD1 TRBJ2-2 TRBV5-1 CASSGTENTGELFF TGCGCCAGCAGCGGGACAGAGAACACCGGGGAGCTGTTTTTT
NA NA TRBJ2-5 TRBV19 CASSIPGEQETQYF TGTGCCAGTAGTATCCCAGGGGAACAAGAGACCCAGTACTTC
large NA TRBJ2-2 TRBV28 CASSFLNTGELFF TGTGCCAGCAGTTTTCTGAACACCGGGGAGCTGTTTTTT
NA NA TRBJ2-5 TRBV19 CASSTLDTQIETQYF TGTGCCAGTAGTACGCTCGACACCCAAATAGAGACCCAGTACTTC
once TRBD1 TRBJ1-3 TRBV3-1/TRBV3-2 CASSQEGQANTIYF TGTGCCAGCAGCCAAGAGGGACAGGCCAACACCATATATTTT
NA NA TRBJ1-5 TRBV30 CAWSDRRGNNQPQHF TGTGCCTGGAGTGATCGTAGGGGAAACAATCAGCCCCAGCATTTT
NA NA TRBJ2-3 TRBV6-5 CASSYSLAWSTDTQYF TGTGCCAGCAGTTACAGTCTAGCGTGGTCCACAGATACGCAGTATTTT
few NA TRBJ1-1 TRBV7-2 CASSPSGLNTEAFF TGTGCCAGCAGCCCTTCAGGGTTAAACACTGAAGCTTTCTTT
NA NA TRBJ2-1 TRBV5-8 CASSSTSTEYNEQFF TGTGCCAGCAGCTCCACTAGTACTGAATACAATGAGCAGTTCTTC
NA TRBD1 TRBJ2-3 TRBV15 CATTVGQGGSTDTQYF TGTGCCACCACCGTCGGACAGGGTGGTAGCACAGATACGCAGTATTTT
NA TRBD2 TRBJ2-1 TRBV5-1 CASSLAGTSGRSQFF TGCGCCAGCAGCTTGGCCGGGACTAGCGGGAGATCACAGTTCTTC
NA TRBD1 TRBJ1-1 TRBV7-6 CASSLNRGEGLNTEAFF TGTGCCAGCAGCTTGAACAGGGGGGAGGGCTTGAACACTGAAGCTTTCTTT
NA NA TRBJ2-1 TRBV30 CAWKPSSYNEQFF TGTGCCTGGAAGCCGAGCTCCTACAATGAGCAGTTCTTC
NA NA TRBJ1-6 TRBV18 CASSPSPGDSPLHF TGTGCCAGCTCACCCAGTCCCGGGGATTCACCCCTCCACTTT
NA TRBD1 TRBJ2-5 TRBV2 CASSGTGAETQYF TGTGCCAGCAGTGGAACAGGGGCGGAGACCCAGTACTTC
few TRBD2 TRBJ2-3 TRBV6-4 CASSELAGKTDTQYF TGTGCCAGCAGTGAACTAGCGGGGAAGACAGATACGCAGTATTTT
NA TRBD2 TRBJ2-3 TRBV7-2 CASSLALGLAETDTQYF TGTGCCAGCAGCTTAGCGCTGGGACTAGCGGAGACAGATACGCAGTATTTT
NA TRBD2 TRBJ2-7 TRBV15 CATSRSPGTSGTLSYEQYF TGTGCCACCAGCAGGAGCCCTGGGACTAGCGGGACACTCTCCTACGAGCAGTACTTC
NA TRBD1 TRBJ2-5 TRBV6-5 CASSAGQGRETQYF TGTGCCAGCAGCGCTGGACAGGGTCGAGAGACCCAGTACTTC
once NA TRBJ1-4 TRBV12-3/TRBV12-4 CASSPRTNEKLFF TGTGCCAGCAGCCCCCGAACTAATGAAAAACTGTTTTTT
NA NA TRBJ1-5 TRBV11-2 CASSLDRGQPQHF TGTGCCAGCAGCCTAGACCGGGGGCAGCCCCAGCATTTT
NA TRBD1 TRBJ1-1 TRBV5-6 CASSLAGTGGEAFF TGTGCCAGCAGCCTAGCCGGGACAGGGGGTGAAGCTTTCTTT
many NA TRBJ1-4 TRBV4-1 CASSQGQGGVGTNEKLFF TGCGCCAGCAGCCAGGGGCAGGGTGGGGTAGGAACTAATGAAAAACTGTTTTTT
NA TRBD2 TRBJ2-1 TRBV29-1 CSVEDGGAFEQFF TGCAGCGTTGAAGACGGGGGGGCTTTTGAGCAGTTCTTC
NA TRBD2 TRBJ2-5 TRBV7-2 CASSLDRTSGETQYF TGTGCCAGCAGCTTAGACCGGACTAGCGGAGAGACCCAGTACTTC
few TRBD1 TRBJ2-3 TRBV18 CAFRGTDTQYF TGTGCCTTCAGGGGGACAGATACGCAGTATTTT
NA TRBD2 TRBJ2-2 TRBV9 CASSPPPTSGNTGELFF TGTGCCAGCAGCCCACCCCCTACTAGCGGGAACACCGGGGAGCTGTTTTTT
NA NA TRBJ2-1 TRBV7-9 CASSPAGWSSYNEQFF TGTGCCAGCAGCCCTGCGGGCTGGAGCTCCTACAATGAGCAGTTCTTC
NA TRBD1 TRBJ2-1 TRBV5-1 CASSWQGADEQFF TGCGCCAGCAGTTGGCAGGGGGCTGATGAGCAGTTCTTC
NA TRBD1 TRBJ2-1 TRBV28 CASQTGESYNEQFF TGTGCCAGCCAAACAGGGGAATCGTACAATGAGCAGTTCTTC
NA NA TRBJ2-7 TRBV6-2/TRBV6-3 CASSSGQDNDLSSYEQYF TGTGCCAGCAGTTCTGGACAAGACAATGACCTGAGCTCCTACGAGCAGTACTTC
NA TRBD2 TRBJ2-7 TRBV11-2 CASSLGPAGGNREQYF TGTGCCAGCAGCTTAGGCCCCGCGGGGGGGAATAGGGAGCAGTACTTC
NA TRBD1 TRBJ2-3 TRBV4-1 CASRGQAYTDTQYF TGCGCCAGCAGAGGACAGGCGTACACAGATACGCAGTATTTT
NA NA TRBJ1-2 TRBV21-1 CASSKTGDHRRANYGYTF TGTGCCAGCAGCAAAACGGGGGACCACAGAAGAGCTAACTATGGCTACACCTTC
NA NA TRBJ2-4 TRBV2 CAIRDTKNIQYF TGTGCCATCCGGGACACCAAAAACATTCAGTACTTC
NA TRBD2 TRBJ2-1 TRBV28 CASSSRGGLYNEQFF TGTGCCAGCAGTTCGCGGGGGGGGCTTTACAATGAGCAGTTCTTC
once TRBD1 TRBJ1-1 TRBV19 CASSKGQVLTGRTEAFF TGTGCCAGTAGTAAGGGACAGGTTCTAACAGGAAGAACTGAAGCTTTCTTT
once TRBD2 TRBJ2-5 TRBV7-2 CASSLTSGGAETQYF TGTGCCAGCAGTTTGACTAGCGGGGGGGCCGAGACCCAGTACTTC
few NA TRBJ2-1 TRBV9 CASSVGMDTVGQFF TGTGCCAGCAGCGTAGGTATGGACACCGTCGGGCAGTTCTTC